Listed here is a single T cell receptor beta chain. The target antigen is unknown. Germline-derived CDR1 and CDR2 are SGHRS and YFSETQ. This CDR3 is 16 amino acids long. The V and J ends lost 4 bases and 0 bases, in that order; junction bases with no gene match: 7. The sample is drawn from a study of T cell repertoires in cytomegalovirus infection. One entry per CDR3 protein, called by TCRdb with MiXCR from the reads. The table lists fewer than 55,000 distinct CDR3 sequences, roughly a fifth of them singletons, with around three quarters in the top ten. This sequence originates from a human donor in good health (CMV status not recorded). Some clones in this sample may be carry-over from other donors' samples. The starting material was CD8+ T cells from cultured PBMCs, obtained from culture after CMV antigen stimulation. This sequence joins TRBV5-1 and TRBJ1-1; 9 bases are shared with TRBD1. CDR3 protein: CASSVSGQGLNTEAFF. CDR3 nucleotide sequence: TGCGCCAGCAGCGTGTCGGGACAGGGTCTGAACACTGAAGCTTTCTTT. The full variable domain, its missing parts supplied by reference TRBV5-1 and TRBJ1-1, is KAGVTQTPRYLIKTRGQQVTLSCSPISGHRSVSWYQQTPGQGLQFLFEYFSETQRNKGNFPGRFSGRQFSNSRSEMNVSTLELGDSALYLCASSVSGQGLNTEAFFGQGTRLTVV.